Included here is one TCR beta chain sequence, with context. What it binds is not known. Eight cDNA synthesis reactions were run for every sample. TCRdb reprocessed the 5' RACE reads; each CDR3 protein has one entry and no DNA is given. The table lists tens of thousands of distinct CDR3 sequences. The sample originates from a study of monozygotic twins with inflammatory bowel disease. Study-level results: The co-twins with IBD showed lower TCRbeta diversity (inverse Simpson) than their healthy siblings.

Germline V gene sequence: CDR1 DFQATT, CDR2 SNEGSKA (reference sequence). This CDR3 contains 13 residues. V usage is TRBV20-1 and J usage is TRBJ2-5; TCRdb reports TRBD1, a call that lacks DNA to check it against. The sequencing input was blood. This sequence was found in a human donor with ulcerative colitis or Crohn's disease, or a healthy co-twin of an affected twin (not recorded which). CDR3 sequence: CSANGISGETQYF.